The 27 T cell receptor beta chains presented below share a single source sample, sequenced in a study of blood T cells in healthy people across ages. PCR was performed a second time for about 6 to 12 cycles using a sample-barcoded 5' primer and a J-beta primer mix. MiXCR, run by TCRdb on the 5' RACE reads, gives a single entry per CDR3 protein. The sample holds hundreds of thousands of distinct CDR3 sequences, about 51% seen once. Sequencing was done on a sample of blood. Every receptor here comes from a woman aged 80 or over in good health.

This clonotype was counted many times. The chain recombines TRBV10-2 with TRBJ1-2; D perhaps matches TRBD1 (6 bases). V lost 7 bases, J lost 2 bases, and 11 bases lay in between. CDR3 length: 13 amino acids. Germline V lookup: CDR1 WSHSY, CDR2 SAAADI. CDR3 region: CASNRQENYGYTF. Written as DNA, the CDR3 is TGCGCCAGCAATCGACAGGAGAACTATGGCTACACCTTC.

The chain couples TRBV4-1 to TRBJ2-7; TRBD2 might be the D (5 bases). The CDR3 is 16 amino acids. The germline V gene has CDR1 MGHRA and CDR2 YSYEKL. The V end was cut by 0 bases, the J end by 2 bases, with 14 bases between. CDR3 loop: CASSQEKGSGTYEQYF. The CDR3 DNA follows: TGCGCCAGCAGCCAAGAAAAGGGCAGCGGTACCTACGAGCAGTACTTC.

This chain uses TRBV7-6 with TRBJ1-5; D ambiguous. Germline V gene data show CDR1 as SGHVS and CDR2 as FNYEAQ. The V end was cut by 5 bases, the J end by 0 bases, with 8 bases between. The CDR3 is made up of 14 amino acids. CDR3 region: CASSPQASNQPQHF. As DNA, the CDR3 is TGTGCCAGCAGCCCCCAGGCTAGCAATCAGCCCCAGCATTTT. The full variable domain, with the rest looked up from reference TRBV7-6 and TRBJ1-5, is GAGVSQSPRYKVTKRGQDVALRCDPISGHVSLYWYRQALGQGPEFLTYFNYEAQQDKSGLPNDRFSAERPEGSISTLTIQRTEQRDSAMYRCASSPQASNQPQHFGDGTRLSIL.

This clonotype has at least ten counts. This sequence joins TRBV20-1 and TRBJ2-7; 9 nucleotides agree with TRBD1. The germline CDR1 and CDR2 sequences are DFQATT and SNEGSKA (reference sequence). The CDR3 spans 14 residues. J gave up 4 bases and V 5 bases, and 9 bases lay outside the gene matches. Here the CDR3 reads CSASGSTGGYEQYF. CDR3 nucleotide sequence: TGCAGTGCTTCCGGCTCGACAGGGGGTTACGAGCAGTACTTC.

The rearrangement joins TRBV7-9 to TRBJ1-2, with TRBD1 identical over 7 bases. The CDR3 is 15 residues long. Unmatched junction bases numbered 10, after V lost 5 bases and J lost 4 bases. Germline assignment: CDR1 SEHNR and CDR2 FQNEAQ (reference sequence). The CDR3 here is CASSPTTGNGYGYTF. The CDR3, as DNA: TGTGCCAGCAGCCCTACGACAGGGAATGGCTATGGCTACACCTTC.

Ten or more counts support this clonotype. The V and J genes are TRBV5-5 and TRBJ2-3, with TRBD1 matching 8 bases. The V and J ends lost 1 base and 4 bases, in that order; junction bases with no gene match: 11. The CDR3 loop spans 17 amino acids. The V gene's germline CDR1 is SGHKS and CDR2 YYEKEE (reference sequence). The CDR3 reads CASSLLSDRGAADTQYF. CDR3 DNA sequence: TGTGCCAGCAGCTTGTTATCAGACAGGGGAGCCGCAGATACGCAGTATTTT.

This clonotype is a singleton in its sample. A single base separates this from a much larger clone, so it may be a read error. This chain links TRBV7-9 with TRBJ2-7; D is undetermined. CDR1 and CDR2 (germline): SEHNR, FQNEAQ (reference sequence). V was trimmed by 2 bases and J by 12 bases, leaving 17 bases between them. This CDR3 has 13 residues. CDR3 residues: CASSLNQQETLYF. CDR3 DNA: TGTGCCAGCAGCTTAAATCAGCAAGAGACCCTGTACTTC.

The rearrangement uses TRBV12-3 or TRBV12-4 and TRBJ2-5; TRBD1 is a possible D gene (6 bases). V lost 7 bases to trimming and J lost 5 bases, with 11 bases between them. The CDR3 has 12 residues. The CDR3 DNA sequence: TGTGCCAGCACTACAGGGTCGGAGACCCAGTACTTC. Translation gives CASTTGSETQYF.

This clonotype occurred many times. The rearrangement uses TRBV5-1 and TRBJ2-5; no clear D. With 0 bases removed from V and 1 base from J, the gap between germline ends came to 7 bases. The CDR3 extends over 14 amino acids. CDR1 and CDR2 (germline): SGHRS, YFSETQ. This CDR3 reads CASSLGFPQETQYF. The CDR3 nucleotides are TGCGCCAGCAGCTTGGGGTTCCCCCAAGAGACCCAGTACTTC.

About this clonotype: The junction does not match germline at one end; this may be a read error. V gene TRBV6-5 combines with J gene TRBJ2-5, with no clear D. The CDR3 is 14 amino acids. Per germline, CDR1 MNHEY and CDR2 SVGAGI. The CDR3 spells CASSYSMHQETQYF. CDR3 DNA: TGTGCCAGCAGCTACTCGATGCACCAAGAGACCCAGTACTTC.

This chain joins TRBV4-2 and TRBJ2-2; no reliable D call. V dropped 0 bases and J dropped 3 bases, with 11 bases sitting between them. The CDR3 runs 16 residues. Germline-derived CDR1 and CDR2 are LGHNA and YNFKEQ. CDR3 nucleotides: TGTGCCAGCAGCCAAGATAGGAGTAGCCACACCGGGGAGCTGTTTTTT. As protein: CASSQDRSSHTGELFF.

This rearrangement joins TRBV20-1 to TRBJ2-7; D tentatively fits TRBD1 or TRBD2 (5 bases each). V dropped 5 bases and J dropped 0 bases, with 23 bases sitting between them. This CDR3 is built from 17 residues. Germline CDR1 reads DFQATT; CDR2 reads SNEGSKA (reference sequence). The CDR3 DNA reads TGCAGTGCTTCCTCTGGGACCACCGTTAGAAGCTCCTACGAGCAGTACTTC. It specifies CSASSGTTVRSSYEQYF.

The V and J genes are TRBV12-3 or TRBV12-4 and TRBJ2-2, with 8 bases aligning to TRBD2. The length of the CDR3 is 14 residues. The J segment lost 4 bases and the V segment lost 11 bases, leaving 9 bases of the junction unmatched. The CDR3 coding sequence is TGTGCCGGGGCCCGGGGGGGGTCCACCGGGGAGCTGTTTTTT. Amino acid sequence: CAGARGGSTGELFF.

This clonotype was seen only a few times. The V and J genes are TRBV2 and TRBJ1-1; perhaps TRBD1 as D (5 bases). The CDR3 sequence is 12 residues long. V dropped 5 bases and J dropped 8 bases, with 12 bases sitting between them. Germline-derived CDR1 and CDR2 are SNHLY and FYNNEI. The CDR3 nucleotides are TGTGCCAGCAGTATCTTCGGGGCCGAAGCTTTCTTT. Protein product: CASSIFGAEAFF.

The chain employs TRBV6-6 and TRBJ2-4; unclear D gene. The end of the DNA fits TRBJ2-7 better, so the J call may be wrong. The CDR3 covers 13 residues. Germline V gene lookup returns CDR1 MNHNY and CDR2 SVGAGI (reference sequence). CDR3: CASSGRRVYEQYF. The CDR3 bases are TGTGCCAGCAGTGGGCGACGGGTCTACGAGCAGTACTTC.

This clonotype was detected only a few times. The rearrangement joins TRBV7-9 to TRBJ2-1; TRBD2 is a possible D gene (6 bases). Germline-derived CDR1 and CDR2 are SEHNR and FQNEAQ (reference sequence). This CDR3 is built from 16 residues. Trimming shortened V by 6 bases and J by 8 bases, and 23 bases separated the two germline ends. The CDR3: CASSSPWGSWGDEQFF. Written as DNA, the CDR3 is TGTGCCAGCAGTTCTCCCTGGGGGAGTTGGGGGGATGAGCAGTTCTTC.

This clonotype occurred a few times. The V gene is TRBV7-3, the J gene TRBJ2-1; the D is unclear. The CDR3 loop spans 16 amino acids. In germline, CDR1 is SGHTA, CDR2 FQGTGA. Deletions cut 1 base from V and 7 bases from J, with 17 bases between. CDR3 region: CASSLNGPGLSNEQFF. In DNA, the CDR3 is TGTGCCAGCAGCTTAAACGGCCCTGGGTTGAGTAATGAGCAGTTCTTC.

A note on this clonotype: This sequence may be a read error, since a much larger clone differs from it by one base. The conserved phenylalanine or tryptophan is not found at the CDR3 terminus, so this likely reflects a read error. The rearrangement joins TRBV11-1 to TRBJ1-1; D perhaps matches TRBD1 (6 bases). The CDR3 extends over 13 amino acids. CDR1 and CDR2 (germline): SGHAT, FQDESV (reference sequence). Trimming removed 1 base from V and 4 bases from J, with 7 bases in between. CDR3 nucleotides: TGTGCCAGCAGCTTAGACAGGGTCACTGAAGCTTTCATT. This gives the protein CASSLDRVTEAFI.

This clonotype was seen only a few times. This may be a read error: a much more frequent sequence differs by one nucleotide. The chain has TRBV7-8 and TRBJ2-1; D is possibly TRBD1 (5 bases). The DNA end is more similar to TRBJ2-7, so the J call may be wrong. This CDR3 spans 17 amino acids. Germline V lookup: CDR1 SGHVS, CDR2 FQNEAQ. CDR3 amino acids: CASSLEGQGDSYNEQYF. The CDR3 nucleotides are TGTGCCAGCAGCTTAGAAGGCCAGGGTGACTCCTACAATGAGCAGTACTTC.

The chain recombines TRBV7-2 with TRBJ2-3; TRBD2 matches at 10 bases. The length of the CDR3 is 15 residues. Germline lookup yields CDR1 SGHTA and CDR2 FQGNSA. Unmatched junction bases numbered 6, after V lost 5 bases and J lost 4 bases. The DNA for the CDR3 is TGTGCCAGCAGCACATCTAGCGGGAGCTCAGATACGCAGTATTTT. Its translation is CASSTSSGSSDTQYF.

In regard to this clonotype: A much larger clone is a single base away; this may be a read error. This chain joins TRBV7-9 and TRBJ2-1, with 8 bases matching TRBD2. CDR3 length equals 14 residues. Per the germline V gene, CDR1 is SEHNR and CDR2 is FQNEAQ (reference sequence). V shed 5 bases, J shed 9 bases, and the junction held 9 bases outside the gene matches. The CDR3 DNA follows: TGTGCCAGCAGCCTTAGCGGGAATGGAGTTGAGCAGTTCTTC. Amino acid sequence: CASSLSGNGVEQFF. The complete variable domain, with remaining parts taken from reference TRBV7-9 and TRBJ2-1, reads DTGVSQNPRHKITKRGQNVTFRCDPISEHNRLYWYRQTLGQGPEFLTYFQNEAQLEKSRLLSDRFSAERPKGSFSTLEIQRTEQGDSAMYLCASSLSGNGVEQFFGPGTRLTVL.

The table lists this clonotype with many counts. CDR3 coding DNA: TGTGCCAGCAGTTGGCGGGAGACTTACGAGCAGTACTTC. This encodes CASSWRETYEQYF. The chain uses TRBV27 and TRBJ2-7, with 7 bases matching TRBD2. The CDR3 is 13 residues long. Trimming at V came to 4 bases and at J to 4 bases, leaving 4 bases not matched to a gene. The germline V gene has CDR1 MNHEY and CDR2 SMNVEV (reference sequence).

The V call is TRBV5-1, the J call TRBJ2-1; D gene unclear. This CDR3 has 15 residues. V was pared by 0 bases and J by 6 bases, with 13 bases between. Germline V gives CDR1 SGHRS, CDR2 YFSETQ. The CDR3 sequence: CASSLEAGSLNEQFF. In DNA, the CDR3 is TGCGCCAGCAGCTTGGAAGCAGGTTCCCTCAATGAGCAGTTCTTC.

The rearrangement joins TRBV5-1 to TRBJ2-7, with TRBD1 matching 7 bases. Germline V gene data show CDR1 as SGHRS and CDR2 as YFSETQ. The CDR3 is 15 residues long. V shed 4 bases, J shed 10 bases, and the junction held 17 bases outside the gene matches. DNA for the CDR3: TGCGCCAGCAGCGGGACAGAGGGGACGGTTGGAACCCAGTACTTC. It codes for CASSGTEGTVGTQYF.

This clonotype occurred a few times. With a much larger clone just one base away, this may be a read error. The genes are TRBV27 and TRBJ2-1; 7 positions match TRBD2. This CDR3 is built from 14 residues. CDR1 MNHEY and CDR2 SMNVEV come from the germline V gene (reference sequence). The J segment lost 6 bases and the V segment lost 5 bases, leaving 7 bases of the junction unmatched. In nucleotides, the CDR3 is TGTGCCAGCAGTGTGGGAGGGGCCGGCAATGAGCAGTTCTTC. This sequence encodes CASSVGGAGNEQFF.

This clonotype was observed once. A much larger clone differs by one base, so this may be a read error. The chain recombines TRBV10-3 with TRBJ2-4; TRBD1 aligns across 7 bases. The V and J ends lost 2 bases and 0 bases, in that order; junction bases with no gene match: 4. Germline loops: CDR1 ENHRY, CDR2 SYGVKD. There are 16 residues in the CDR3. The DNA for the CDR3 is TGTGCCATCAGTGAGGCAGGGGGTTTAGCCAAAAACATTCAGTACTTC. Translation: CAISEAGGLAKNIQYF.

V gene TRBV20-1 combines with J gene TRBJ2-7, with D possibly TRBD1 on 6 matching bases. The CDR3 contains 12 residues. The V gene lost 6 bases and the J gene lost 6 bases, with 15 bases spanning the gap. CDR1 DFQATT and CDR2 SNEGSKA come from the germline V gene (reference sequence). CDR3 in amino acids: CSAVGQSSEQYF. CDR3 in DNA: TGCAGTGCCGTTGGACAGTCTAGCGAGCAGTACTTC.